The 9 T cell receptor beta chains below were found in one sample sequenced in a study of technical replicates of blood from a handful of donors. TCRdb's copy holds only in-frame clones and misses some; the assay was immunoSEQ multiplex PCR. The sample shows just over 95,000 clones, approximately 94% of them seen only once. Sequencing input: T cells isolated from PBMCs. Every receptor here comes from a human donor in good health.

The gene calls are TRBV28 and TRBJ2-5; D call uncertain. V was cut by 4 bases and J by 1 base, with 28 bases left in between. The CDR3 has 20 residues. Germline CDR1 and CDR2: MDHEN and SYDVKM. The CDR3 loop is CASSSTYHQLTTSTQETQYF. The CDR3, as DNA: TGTGCCAGCAGTTCTACTTACCATCAATTGACGACATCAACCCAAGAGACCCAGTACTTC.

This clone showed up just a few times. This chain uses TRBV7-9 with TRBJ2-3; TRBD1 might be the D (6 bases). V was shortened by 5 bases and J by 6 bases, with 12 bases between the two germline ends. CDR1 is SEHNR, CDR2 FQNEAQ, per germline (reference sequence). The CDR3 has 13 amino acids. The CDR3 DNA reads as TGTGCCAGCAGCGCCTGGGGGCCTGATACGCAGTATTTT. Its translation is CASSAWGPDTQYF.

The chain recombines TRBV5-6 with TRBJ2-5; 9 nucleotides match TRBD2. Unmatched junction bases numbered 6, after V lost 2 bases and J lost 1 base. The germline V gene encodes CDR1 SGHDT and CDR2 YYEEEE. This CDR3 contains 16 residues. CDR3: CASSLALAGTQETQYF. CDR3 nucleotides: TGTGCCAGCAGCTTAGCGCTAGCGGGGACCCAAGAGACCCAGTACTTC. The whole variable domain, filled in from reference TRBV5-6 and TRBJ2-5, reads DAGVTQSPTHLIKTRGQQVTLRCSPKSGHDTVSWYQQALGQGPQFIFQYYEEEERQRGNFPDRFSGHQFPNYSSELNVNALLLGDSALYLCASSLALAGTQETQYFGPGTRLLVL.

The chain couples TRBV6-1 to TRBJ1-1; TRBD1 is a possible D gene (6 bases). Trimming took off 6 bases at V and 2 bases at J, with 13 bases between the two ends. The CDR3 has 14 residues. Germline V gene lookup returns CDR1 MNHNS and CDR2 SASEGT. The CDR3 DNA reads TGTGCCAGCAGCCCGCTTGGGGGCAACACTGAAGCTTTCTTT. This encodes CASSPLGGNTEAFF.

This chain links TRBV19 with TRBJ1-4; maybe TRBD1 (5 bases). The V end lost 4 bases, the J end lost 7 bases, and 13 bases lay between the germline ends. Looked up from germline, CDR1 is LNHDA and CDR2 is SQIVND (reference sequence). The CDR3 length is 14 residues. DNA of the CDR3: TGTGCCAGTAGTACCCGCAGGGTCGCTGAAAAACTGTTTTTT. This gives the protein CASSTRRVAEKLFF.

The CDR3 is CASSQSGDTQDGYTF. CDR3 in DNA: TGTGCCAGCAGCCAATCCGGGGACACCCAGGATGGCTACACCTTC. The rearrangement links TRBV7-9 to TRBJ1-2, with D possibly matching TRBD1 (6 bases). The ends were cut back, 5 bases at V and 6 bases at J, with 19 bases in the middle. Per germline, CDR1 SEHNR and CDR2 FQNEAQ (reference sequence). The length of the CDR3 is 15 residues.

The chain has TRBV5-1 and TRBJ2-6; possibly TRBD2 for D (5 bases). Deletions cut 5 bases from V and 0 bases from J, with 18 bases between. Per germline, CDR1 SGHRS and CDR2 YFSETQ. The CDR3 loop spans 18 amino acids. The CDR3 sequence: CASRHEERFYSGANVLTF. In nucleotides, the CDR3 is TGCGCCAGCAGGCATGAAGAGCGGTTTTACTCTGGGGCCAACGTCCTGACTTTC.

The chain is built from TRBV19 and TRBJ2-3, with a weak D call TRBD2 (5 bases). The germline CDR1 and CDR2 sequences are LNHDA and SQIVND (reference sequence). The V gene lost 3 bases and the J gene lost 6 bases, with 13 bases spanning the gap. This CDR3 has 14 residues. The CDR3 DNA is TGTGCCAGTAGTATGGAGAGGGTCGTGGATACGCAGTATTTT. Its translation is CASSMERVVDTQYF. The complete variable domain, with remaining parts taken from reference TRBV19 and TRBJ2-3, reads DGGITQSPKYLFRKEGQNVTLSCEQNLNHDAMYWYRQDPGQGLRLIYYSQIVNDFQKGDIAEGYSVSREKKESFPLTVTSAQKNPTAFYLCASSMERVVDTQYFGPGTRLTVL.

The rearrangement links TRBV9 to TRBJ2-7; TRBD2 aligns across 11 bases. After removal of 1 base from V and 0 bases from J, the junction contained 9 bases not matched to a gene. The CDR3 covers 18 residues. The germline gives CDR1 SGDLS, CDR2 YYNGEE. The CDR3 loop is CASSVTGLAVTSSYEQYF. The CDR3 DNA reads TGTGCCAGCAGCGTAACGGGACTAGCGGTAACTAGCTCCTACGAGCAGTACTTC.